The present entry profiles one TCR beta chain with its context. Germline V gene sequence: CDR1 SGHDT, CDR2 YYEEEE. The CDR3 consists of 14 residues. The ends were cut back, 5 bases at V and 1 base at J, with 12 bases in the middle. Per the original data handling: Estimates of nucleated cell counts were drawn from the amplification of reference gene primers. Libraries were prepared by immunoSEQ multiplex PCR; TCRdb keeps only in-frame clonotypes and omits some of them. That table furnishes V, J and clone size, whereas the DNA furnished D and trimming. In the table there are 200,000 or so clones, 80% of which are singletons. The data were obtained in a study of blood T cell repertoires in COVID-19. Study as a whole: There were acute and convalescent COVID-19 samples, and they came from the United States, Italy and Spain. Nucleic acid was either cDNA or gDNA, and it came from T cells, B-cell-depleted T cells, or PBMCs.

This TCR was sampled from a woman in her seventies with acute or convalescent COVID-19. The sequenced sample consisted of peripheral blood. The J gene is TRBJ1-1, the V gene TRBV5-6; D remains ambiguous. DNA of the CDR3: TGTGCCAGCAGTTACGGAGGACCGAACACTGAAGCTTTCTTT. Its protein product is CASSYGGPNTEAFF.